A single sample is the source of the 4 T cell receptor beta chains below, sequenced in a study of T cell repertoires in cytomegalovirus infection. Their cognate antigens are unknown. TCRdb recomputed calls from the reads with MiXCR, one row per CDR3 protein. Of some 800,000 distinct CDR3 sequences in the sample, about 28% are singletons; the top ten hold about an eighth. The sequenced sample was cultured CD8+ T cells from PBMCs, obtained from culture after CMV antigen stimulation. Receptors were obtained from a human donor in good health (CMV status not recorded). Some clones in this sample may be carry-over from other donors' samples.

The J gene is TRBJ2-5, the V gene TRBV7-6; D remains ambiguous. Per germline, CDR1 SGHVS and CDR2 FNYEAQ. Trimming cost V 5 bases and J 6 bases, with 13 bases left between them. The CDR3 spans 13 residues. In DNA, the CDR3 is TGTGCCAGCAGCCCCGCCCCGGAGAAGACCCAGTACTTC. Protein: CASSPAPEKTQYF.

This rearrangement joins TRBV24-1 to TRBJ2-1; 7 bases fit TRBD1. V shed 5 bases and J 10 bases; nucleotides not matched to a gene: 7. The CDR3 is made up of 13 amino acids. CDR1 is KGHDR, CDR2 SFDVKD, per germline. DNA of the CDR3: TGTGCCACCAGTGCCCCATCGGACAGGGAGCAGTTCTTC. This translates into CATSAPSDREQFF.

The J gene is TRBJ2-7, the V gene TRBV6-2 or TRBV6-3; 7 bases agree with TRBD1. Germline CDR1 is MNHEY and CDR2 is SVGEGT. V gave up 6 bases and J gave up 3 bases; unmatched junction bases: 8. The CDR3 runs to 14 residues. This CDR3 is CASSKPGQFYEQYV. CDR3 nucleotides: TGTGCCAGCAGCAAACCGGGACAGTTCTACGAGCAGTACGTC.

The DNA of the CDR3 is TGCAGTGCCAACCGCCGGGGACAATACGAGCAGTACGTC. It translates to CSANRRGQYEQYV. This chain links TRBV20-1 with TRBJ2-7; a possible D gene is TRBD1 (6 bases). This CDR3 is built from 13 residues. Germline V lookup: CDR1 DFQATT, CDR2 SNEGSKA (reference sequence). V dropped 6 bases and J dropped 4 bases, with 16 bases sitting between them.